These 30 T cell receptor beta chains were all obtained from the same sample, sequenced in a study of blood T cell repertoires in COVID-19. Libraries were prepared by immunoSEQ multiplex PCR; TCRdb keeps only in-frame clonotypes and omits some of them. This table has 210,000 or so clones, 88% appearing once. The sample consisted of peripheral blood. Receptors were obtained from a man in his late teens or twenties with active or convalescent COVID-19.

A few counts support this clone. The chain couples TRBV5-1 to TRBJ1-3, with D possibly TRBD1 on 6 matching bases. Germline CDR1 SGHRS, CDR2 YFSETQ. Trimming removed 4 bases at V and 2 bases at J, with 16 bases between. The CDR3 extends over 16 amino acids. The CDR3 nucleotides are TGCGCCAGCAGCCTACAGGGCCGGGGTGCTGGAAACACCATATATTTT. Amino acid sequence: CASSLQGRGAGNTIYF.

The V call is TRBV19, the J call TRBJ2-2, with unresolved D. The CDR3 totals 13 residues. Trimming pared 9 bases from V and 4 bases from J, leaving 12 bases between. Germline V lookup: CDR1 LNHDA, CDR2 SQIVND (reference sequence). CDR3 coding DNA: TGTGCCAGGGTAGGAGTGGGCACCGGGGAGCTGTTTTTT. It is translated as CARVGVGTGELFF.

V is TRBV30 and J is TRBJ1-3; D remains ambiguous. The germline V and J ends were trimmed by 2 bases and 1 base, with 9 bases remaining between them. Germline loops: CDR1 GTSNPN, CDR2 SVGIG (reference sequence). CDR3 length equals 14 residues. CDR3 sequence (DNA): TGTGCCTGGAGTCCAACTACGTCTGGAAACACCATATATTTT. This translates into CAWSPTTSGNTIYF.

The V and J genes are TRBV30 and TRBJ1-4; the D is unclear. Germline V CDR1 and CDR2: GTSNPN, SVGIG (reference sequence). V gave up 1 base and J gave up 8 bases, with 11 bases separating them. CDR3 length: 13 amino acids. The CDR3 DNA is TGTGCCTGGAGTGAGGTTAGCCCCGAAAAACTGTTTTTT. Residues: CAWSEVSPEKLFF.

The genes are TRBV12-5 and TRBJ1-2; D gene uncertain. The germline gives CDR1 LGHNT, CDR2 FRNRAP. Trimming cost V 4 bases and J 7 bases, with 16 bases left between them. The CDR3 spans 14 residues. The CDR3 DNA is TGTGCTAGTGGTTCCGATGGTTGGGCGCCTGGCTACACCTTC. This sequence encodes CASGSDGWAPGYTF.

The genes are TRBV15 and TRBJ1-3; perhaps TRBD1 as D (5 bases). The CDR3 runs 14 residues. Germline V CDR1 and CDR2: LNHNV, YYDKDF (reference sequence). The V end was cut by 5 bases, the J end by 0 bases, with 8 bases between. This chain's CDR3 is CATSAGSSGNTIYF. Written as DNA, the CDR3 is TGTGCCACCAGCGCAGGGTCCTCTGGAAACACCATATATTTT. Full variable domain (missing parts from reference TRBV15 and TRBJ1-3): DAMVIQNPRYQVTQFGKPVTLSCSQTLNHNVMYWYQQKSSQAPKLLFHYYDKDFNNEADTPDNFQSRRPNTSFCFLDIRSPGLGDTAMYLCATSAGSSGNTIYFGEGSWLTVV.

The chain combines TRBV6-6 with TRBJ2-1, with D perhaps TRBD1 (6 bases). The V gene's germline CDR1 is MNHNY and CDR2 SVGAGI (reference sequence). The CDR3 contains 13 residues. The V gene lost 4 bases and the J gene lost 7 bases, with 11 bases spanning the gap. CDR3: CASSLVRGNEQFF. The CDR3 region has the DNA TGTGCCAGCAGTTTGGTCAGGGGTAATGAGCAGTTCTTC.

This sequence joins TRBV11-1 and TRBJ2-2; 14 bases agree with TRBD2. Germline CDR1 is SGHAT and CDR2 is FQDESV (reference sequence). This CDR3 is 16 amino acids long. V dropped 5 bases and J dropped 4; count of bases not matched to a gene: 3. CDR3 in amino acids: CASSPGTSGSTGELFF. The DNA of the CDR3 is TGTGCCAGCAGCCCAGGGACTAGCGGGAGCACCGGGGAGCTGTTTTTT.

A single count supports this clone. The rearrangement links TRBV5-6 to TRBJ1-3, with TRBD1 as a possible D gene (5 bases). Trimming stripped 0 bases from V and 2 bases from J, with 6 bases between. The germline gives CDR1 SGHDT, CDR2 YYEEEE. The CDR3 totals 14 residues. The CDR3 sequence: CASSLGGAGNTIYF. DNA for the CDR3: TGTGCCAGCAGCTTGGGGGGCGCTGGAAACACCATATATTTT.

The chain uses TRBV11-2 and TRBJ2-1, with D tentatively TRBD1 (6 bases). The V end was cut by 6 bases, the J end by 11 bases, with 14 bases between. Germline V gives CDR1 SGHAT, CDR2 FQNNGV. The CDR3 covers 12 residues. The CDR3 spells CASRAPGQKQFF. Here the CDR3 DNA reads TGTGCCAGCAGGGCCCCGGGACAAAAGCAGTTCTTC.

This clone was seen a single time. The V gene is TRBV14, the J gene TRBJ1-2, with a weak D call TRBD1 (5 bases). CDR1 and CDR2 (germline): SGHDN, FVKESK. With 1 base removed from V and 4 bases from J, the gap between germline ends came to 10 bases. The CDR3 consists of 14 residues. The CDR3 here is CASSQGQGGYGYTF. The CDR3 DNA is TGTGCCAGCAGCCAAGGGCAGGGAGGCTATGGCTACACCTTC.

The V and J genes are TRBV6-2 or TRBV6-3 and TRBJ2-2; a possible D gene is TRBD2 (6 bases). V was cut by 4 bases and J by 10 bases, with 22 bases left in between. CDR3 length: 16 residues. Germline lookup yields CDR1 MNHEY and CDR2 SVGEGT. The DNA for the CDR3 is TGTGCCAGCAGTTGGGTACTAGCCCTTAGTGTGACGGAGCTGTTTTTT. It is translated as CASSWVLALSVTELFF.

This sequence joins TRBV6-2 or TRBV6-3 and TRBJ2-1; 15 nucleotides align to TRBD2. V shed 4 bases, J shed 15 bases, and the junction held 7 bases outside the gene matches. Germline values: CDR1 MNHEY, CDR2 SVGEGT. The CDR3 is 14 amino acids. The DNA for the CDR3 is TGTGCCAGCAGTTGGGGGACTAGCGGGAGGAGTGGGTTCTTC. Protein sequence: CASSWGTSGRSGFF.

The rearrangement uses TRBV4-1 and TRBJ2-1, with 8 bases lining up with TRBD2. The J segment lost 0 bases and the V segment lost 3 bases, leaving 7 bases of the junction unmatched. The germline V gene encodes CDR1 MGHRA and CDR2 YSYEKL. The CDR3 loop spans 17 amino acids. The CDR3 sequence: CASSHSLTSGSYNEQFF. Here the CDR3 DNA reads TGCGCCAGCAGCCACTCTCTAACTAGCGGCTCCTACAATGAGCAGTTCTTC.

The chain uses TRBV29-1 and TRBJ2-1; D is perhaps TRBD1 (6 bases). In germline, CDR1 is SQVTM, CDR2 ANQGSEA. V was shortened by 4 bases and J by 9 bases, with 22 bases between the two germline ends. This CDR3 region has 15 residues. The CDR3 DNA sequence: TGCAGCGTTGGGAATCCCATAAGGACAGTCCTTGAGCAGTTCTTC. Its translation is CSVGNPIRTVLEQFF.

The gene calls are TRBV5-1 and TRBJ1-2, with 8 bases lining up with TRBD1. Per germline, CDR1 SGHRS and CDR2 YFSETQ. The CDR3 length is 17 residues. V lost 1 base, J lost 4 bases, and 12 bases stayed unmatched. This chain's CDR3 is CASSLSKSTTGVYGYTF. In DNA, the CDR3 is TGCGCCAGCAGCTTGAGTAAAAGTACGACAGGGGTCTATGGCTACACCTTC.

This clone was observed a single time. This rearrangement joins TRBV7-2 to TRBJ1-2, with no clear D. The CDR3 sequence is 16 residues long. The germline V gene encodes CDR1 SGHTA and CDR2 FQGNSA. Between the trimmed V and J ends, which lost 1 base and 3 bases, there was a span of 15 bases. CDR3 DNA: TGTGCCAGCAGCTTAGTTCTACGGGAGAGGGACTATGGCTACACCTTC. Protein: CASSLVLRERDYGYTF.

The rearrangement joins TRBV5-1 to TRBJ2-2, with D possibly TRBD1 on 5 matching bases. V was trimmed by 1 base and J by 1 base, leaving 8 bases between them. This CDR3 is 15 amino acids long. Germline V gene lookup returns CDR1 SGHRS and CDR2 YFSETQ. The CDR3 nucleotides are TGCGCCAGCAGCTTGCAAGGACAGAACACCGGGGAGCTGTTTTTT. This translates into CASSLQGQNTGELFF.

The chain links TRBV29-1 to TRBJ2-3, with 8 bases lining up with TRBD2. CDR3 length equals 12 residues. The germline V gene has CDR1 SQVTM and CDR2 ANQGSEA. The V gene end was trimmed by 5 bases and the J gene end by 14 bases; junction bases not matched to a gene: 12. The CDR3 protein is CSVQTGTSRPYF. The CDR3 DNA is TGCAGCGTTCAAACTGGGACTAGTCGCCCGTATTTT.

V is TRBV4-3 and J is TRBJ1-1; possible D gene TRBD1, 5 bases. V shed 0 bases and J shed 4 bases, with 12 bases lying between them. CDR1 LGHNA and CDR2 YSLEER come from the germline V gene. CDR3 length equals 15 residues. CDR3: CASSQDPGGGTEAFF. The CDR3 nucleotides are TGCGCCAGCAGCCAAGACCCGGGGGGGGGCACTGAAGCTTTCTTT.

The V call is TRBV24-1, the J call TRBJ2-1, with 7 bases fitting TRBD1. CDR3 size: 16 residues. CDR1 and CDR2 from the germline V gene are KGHDR and SFDVKD. V shed 4 bases and J 9 bases; nucleotides not matched to a gene: 14. The CDR3 loop is CATSDPKPTGSGEQFF. In nucleotides, the CDR3 is TGTGCCACCAGTGACCCCAAACCGACAGGGTCGGGTGAGCAGTTCTTC.

The chain carries TRBV3-1 (or the pseudogene TRBV3-2) and TRBJ2-2, with TRBD2 matching 8 bases. Germline CDR1 is LGHDT and CDR2 is YNNKEL (reference sequence). The V and J ends lost 1 base and 5 bases, in that order; junction bases with no gene match: 6. This CDR3 spans 16 amino acids. This CDR3 is CASSQALAGGTGELFF. The CDR3 DNA reads TGTGCCAGCAGCCAAGCCCTGGCGGGAGGAACCGGGGAGCTGTTTTTT.

The rearrangement uses TRBV19 and TRBJ2-3; D ambiguous. The CDR3 has 14 residues. Germline CDR1 reads LNHDA; CDR2 reads SQIVND (reference sequence). Trimming removed 5 bases at V and 5 bases at J, with 14 bases between. CDR3 amino acids: CASSSGPVGDTQYF. The CDR3, as DNA: TGTGCCAGTAGTTCAGGCCCCGTAGGAGATACGCAGTATTTT.

For this clone: The junction does not match germline at one end; this may be a read error. V usage is TRBV19 and J usage is TRBJ1-4, with 9 bases lining up with TRBD1. In germline, CDR1 is LNHDA, CDR2 SQIVND (reference sequence). CDR3 size: 14 residues. The CDR3 sequence: CASSMGQGTEKLFF. CDR3 in DNA: TGTGCCAGCAGTATGGGACAGGGTACGGAAAAACTGTTTTTT.

The V gene is TRBV18, the J gene TRBJ1-1, with D perhaps TRBD1 (5 bases). The V gene lost 3 bases and the J gene lost 6 bases, with 20 bases spanning the gap. Germline CDR1 KGHSH, CDR2 LQKENI. This CDR3 is built from 16 residues. The CDR3: CASSPYRATDFAEAFF. The DNA for the CDR3 is TGTGCCAGCTCACCGTACAGAGCGACAGATTTTGCTGAAGCTTTCTTT.

The V gene is TRBV5-1, the J gene TRBJ1-1; D uncertain. The germline CDR1 and CDR2 sequences are SGHRS and YFSETQ. Trimming stripped 4 bases from V and 6 bases from J, with 10 bases between. The CDR3 spans 12 residues. The CDR3 region is CASSLPGAEAFF. In nucleotides, the CDR3 is TGCGCCAGCAGCCTACCGGGAGCTGAAGCTTTCTTT.

V and J are TRBV5-1 and TRBJ1-4, with no clear D. The CDR3 is made up of 14 amino acids. Germline V gene lookup returns CDR1 SGHRS and CDR2 YFSETQ. V lost 3 bases, J lost 0 bases, and 6 bases lay in between. The CDR3 protein is CASSSPATNEKLFF. The CDR3 nucleotides read TGCGCCAGCAGCTCCCCTGCAACTAATGAAAAACTGTTTTTT.

The chain uses TRBV3-1 (or the pseudogene TRBV3-2) and TRBJ2-3; TRBD2 aligns across 8 bases. With V trimmed by 5 bases and J by 6 bases, 16 bases remained unmatched. The CDR3 totals 17 residues. Germline loops: CDR1 LGHDT, CDR2 YNNKEL (reference sequence). The CDR3 sequence: CASSIDIAGRGRDTQYF. The CDR3 coding sequence is TGTGCCAGCAGCATTGATATAGCGGGGCGCGGCAGGGATACGCAGTATTTT.

This clone was detected only once. CDR3 in amino acids: CASRPAGQENTIYF. The DNA for the CDR3 is TGTGCCAGCCGACCGGCAGGACAGGAAAACACCATATATTTT. This chain joins TRBV18 and TRBJ1-3; 7 positions agree with TRBD1. Unmatched junction bases numbered 10, after V lost 8 bases and J lost 6 bases. Per germline, CDR1 KGHSH and CDR2 LQKENI. This CDR3 spans 14 amino acids.

For the CDR3, the DNA is TGCGCCAGCAGCTCGAACGCGGTAGACTACACCTTC. It encodes CASSSNAVDYTF. The chain couples TRBV5-1 to TRBJ1-2, with D uncertain. Germline V gene lookup returns CDR1 SGHRS and CDR2 YFSETQ. This CDR3 contains 12 residues. Deletions cut 3 bases from V and 10 bases from J, with 13 bases between.